This entry describes one T cell receptor beta chain. V shed 1 base, J shed 5 bases, and the junction held 9 bases outside the gene matches. The germline V gene encodes CDR1 MNHNS and CDR2 SASEGT. This CDR3 has 16 amino acids. In the study's own analysis: The assay estimated nucleated cells by amplifying reference gene primers. Assay: immunoSEQ multiplex PCR; the TCRdb copy retains only in-frame clones and omits some. D and trimming come from the DNA, and the V and J calls and clone size come from that table. The table has roughly 100,000 clones, roughly 80% seen once. This specimen comes from a study of blood T cell repertoires in COVID-19.

The V and J genes are TRBV6-1 and TRBJ2-7; 9 bases match TRBD1. This receptor was identified in a woman in her 70s with acute or convalescent COVID-19. The specimen sequenced was peripheral blood. The chain's CDR3 is CASSEDGHRGPNEQYF. DNA of the CDR3: TGTGCCAGCAGTGAAGACGGTCACAGGGGGCCCAACGAGCAGTACTTC.